These T cell receptor beta chains were read from a single sample in a study of T cell repertoires in cytomegalovirus infection. These receptors' targets are unknown. TCRdb itself ran the reads through MiXCR, one entry per CDR3 protein. The sample carries approximately 100,000 distinct CDR3 sequences, roughly 30% recorded once. The material was CD8+ T cells from cultured PBMCs, obtained from culture after CMV antigen stimulation. The receptors were sampled from a human donor in good health (CMV status not recorded). Some clones in this sample may be carry-over from other donors' samples. Each CDR3 is given with its conserved first and last residue. A D gene is named only where the DNA matches it firmly. A clone size is listed for some rows: how often the clone was seen (once, few, many), or a class if it is expanded.

size,J,V,D,CDR3,DNA
NA,TRBJ2-3,TRBV4-1,TRBD2,CASSQDPAGGPSDTQYF,TGCGCCAGCAGCCAAGATCCTGCGGGGGGGCCATCAGATACGCAGTATTTT
NA,TRBJ2-7,TRBV2,TRBD2,CASSELGLADYYEQYF,TGTGCCAGCAGTGAACTGGGGCTAGCGGACTACTACGAGCAGTACTTC
NA,TRBJ2-1,TRBV30,TRBD2,CAWSEVSSGNEQFF,TGTGCCTGGAGTGAAGTCTCTAGCGGCAATGAGCAGTTCTTC
NA,TRBJ1-1,TRBV4-3,NA,CASSQQGTGNTEAFF,TGCGCCAGCAGCCAACAAGGGACGGGGAACACTGAAGCTTTCTTT
NA,TRBJ2-7,TRBV7-9,TRBD1,CASSSLGQGQPLYEQYF,TGTGCCAGCAGCTCACTCGGACAGGGGCAACCTCTCTACGAGCAGTACTTC
NA,TRBJ1-6,TRBV7-8,NA,CASSLAYSGLKPLHF,TGTGCCAGCAGCTTAGCGTATAGTGGCTTGAAACCCCTCCACTTT
many,TRBJ1-1,TRBV15,NA,CATSHTGGGNTEAFF,TGTGCCACCAGTCATACTGGGGGGGGGAACACTGAAGCTTTCTTT
many,TRBJ1-2,TRBV4-1,NA,CASSQSSTVQEYGYTF,TGCGCCAGCAGCCAATCTTCTACAGTCCAAGAATATGGCTACACCTTC
many,TRBJ2-3,TRBV12-3/TRBV12-4,NA,CASSLGPPRTDTQYF,TGTGCCAGCAGTTTAGGCCCTCCTCGCACAGATACGCAGTATTTT
NA,TRBJ2-7,TRBV12-3/TRBV12-4,NA,CASSSWIDSYEQYF,TGTGCCAGCAGTTCCTGGATTGACTCCTACGAGCAGTACTTC
few,TRBJ1-2,TRBV2,NA,CASSDEVYGYTF,TGTGCCAGCAGTGATGAGGTTTATGGCTACACCTTC
NA,TRBJ2-3,TRBV6-2/TRBV6-3,NA,CASSIALRTIRGTDTQYF,TGTGCCAGCAGCATAGCCCTCCGAACAATCCGGGGCACAGATACGCAGTATTTT
many,TRBJ2-7,TRBV7-6,NA,CASSLGDGTYEQYF,TGTGCCAGCAGCTTAGGGGACGGAACCTACGAGCAGTACTTC
NA,TRBJ1-1,TRBV2,NA,CAVPGSMTNTEAFF,TGTGCCGTTCCCGGCTCCATGACGAACACTGAAGCTTTCTTT
NA,TRBJ2-3,TRBV20-1,TRBD2,CSAGGASGGLRQYF,TGCAGTGCGGGAGGGGCTAGCGGGGGATTGAGGCAGTATTTT
many,TRBJ2-5,TRBV7-9,NA,CASSQARAGGPGRLIETQYF,TGTGCCAGCAGCCAAGCACGGGCAGGAGGTCCGGGACGGCTAATCGAGACCCAGTACTTC
NA,TRBJ1-1,TRBV12-3/TRBV12-4,NA,CASSLALGSNTEAFF,TGTGCCAGCAGTTTAGCGCTCGGAAGTAACACTGAAGCTTTCTTT
few,TRBJ1-5,TRBV27,NA,CATALGHNQPQHF,TGTGCCACGGCTTTGGGCCACAATCAGCCCCAGCATTTT
NA,TRBJ1-2,TRBV6-6,NA,CASSYSGQDYGYTF,TGTGCCAGCAGTTACTCGGGTCAGGACTATGGCTACACCTTC
NA,TRBJ1-5,TRBV27,NA,CASSFSSSHQPQHF,TGTGCCAGCAGTTTCAGTAGCTCTCATCAGCCCCAGCATTTT
NA,TRBJ2-3,TRBV7-9,NA,CASSLFDSNRGTQYF,TGTGCCAGCAGCTTATTCGACTCAAACCGAGGTACGCAGTATTTT
NA,TRBJ1-4,TRBV6-5,TRBD1,CASSYSGTGIEKLFF,TGTGCCAGCAGTTACTCCGGGACAGGGATTGAAAAACTGTTTTTT
NA,TRBJ2-2,TRBV24-1,NA,CATSDSTGNTGELFF,TGTGCCACCAGTGATTCGACAGGGAACACCGGGGAGCTGTTTTTT
NA,TRBJ2-7,TRBV29-1,NA,CSVSLSSTYEQYF,TGCAGCGTTTCCCTCAGTTCCACCTACGAGCAGTACTTC
once,TRBJ2-2,TRBV11-2,NA,CASSLVGVTTEELFF,TGTGCCAGCAGCTTAGTTGGGGTGACCACCGAGGAGCTGTTTTTT
few,TRBJ1-5,TRBV19,NA,CASSINQGNQPQHF,TGTGCCAGTAGTATAAACCAGGGTAATCAGCCCCAGCATTTT
few,TRBJ1-5,TRBV12-3/TRBV12-4,NA,CASSLGIGNQPQHF,TGTGCCAGCAGTTTAGGGATAGGCAATCAGCCCCAGCATTTT
NA,TRBJ2-2,TRBV7-4,TRBD2,CASSSPTSGGSNTGELFF,TGTGCCAGCAGCTCCCCGACTAGCGGGGGCTCGAACACCGGGGAGCTGTTTTTT
many,TRBJ2-3,TRBV7-2,NA,CASLLAPSNTDTQYF,TGTGCCAGCCTACTAGCCCCCTCAAACACAGATACGCAGTATTTT
NA,TRBJ2-7,TRBV7-8,NA,CASSLGGSNEQYF,TGTGCCAGCAGCTTAGGGGGCTCGAACGAGCAGTACTTC
many,TRBJ2-5,TRBV12-3/TRBV12-4,TRBD2,CASSLKASGIQETQYF,TGTGCCAGCAGTTTAAAGGCTAGCGGGATTCAAGAGACCCAGTACTTC
NA,TRBJ2-1,TRBV6-5,NA,CASSYPNGGLDEQFF,TGTGCCAGCAGTTACCCCAATGGGGGTTTGGATGAGCAGTTCTTC
NA,TRBJ1-2,TRBV7-4,NA,CASSLMTDNYGYTF,TGTGCCAGCAGCTTAATGACCGATAACTATGGCTACACCTTC
many,TRBJ1-1,TRBV7-2,NA,CASSLSSTEAFF,TGTGCCAGCAGTTTGAGTAGCACTGAAGCTTTCTTT